This T cell receptor (beta chain) was recovered during a study of identical twins. The CDR3 consists of 13 residues. Germline-derived CDR1 and CDR2 are MGHDK and SYGVNS. Trimming cost V 5 bases and J 5 bases, with 11 bases left between them. This clonotype was recorded a few times. TCRdb recomputed calls from the 5' RACE reads with MiXCR, one row per CDR3 protein. The profile covers a few hundred thousand distinct CDR3 sequences, with just under 10% appearing a single time and approximately 3% taken by the ten largest. This same sample was also taken into another study, of yellow fever vaccine responses in identical twins.

The chain joins TRBV25-1 to TRBJ2-3, with D perhaps given as TRBD1 or TRBD2 (6 bases each). Sequenced material: PBMCs. The clonotype was recovered from a woman between 18 and 29 years old in good health. The CDR3 reads CASSIQGLDTQYF. The CDR3 coding sequence is TGTGCCAGCAGTATACAGGGACTAGATACGCAGTATTTT. Full variable domain (missing parts from reference TRBV25-1 and TRBJ2-3): EADIYQTPRYLVIGTGKKITLECSQTMGHDKMYWYQQDPGMELHLIHYSYGVNSTEKGDLSSESTVSRIRTEHFPLTLESARPSHTSQYLCASSIQGLDTQYFGPGTRLTVL.